A selection of T cell receptor beta chains follows, all from one sample in a study of T cell clonotyping in hematopoietic cell transplantation. Profiling relied on immunoSEQ multiplex PCR, and the TCRdb table lists in-frame clones only, not all of them. The table records approximately 46,000 clones, around 86% of them present only once. This specimen consisted of peripheral blood mononuclear cells, obtained before stem cell transplant. The receptors here all came from a man aged 60-69 years with biphenotypic leukemia. Some clones in this sample may be carry-over from other donors' samples. The CDR3 runs from the conserved cysteine through the conserved F or W. A D gene is named only where the DNA matches it firmly. Only part of the rows carry a size: once, few, many, or a class if the clone is expanded.

>TRBV6-4|.|.|TRBJ2-1
TGTGCCAGCAGTTCCAGCTCCTACAATGAGCAGTTCTTC
CASSSSSYNEQFF
>TRBV2|.|medium-sized|TRBJ2-7
TGTGCCAGCAGTGAATCCAGGCTTACCTACGAGCAGTACTTC
CASSESRLTYEQYF
>TRBV29-1|.|.|TRBJ1-1
TGCAGCGTTGGGTACAGGAACACTGAAGCTTTCTTT
CSVGYRNTEAFF
>TRBV5-4|.|few|TRBJ2-3
TGTGCCAGCAGCTTGGAGTTCACAGATACGCAGTATTTT
CASSLEFTDTQYF
>TRBV4-1|.|.|TRBJ2-1
TGCGCCAGCAGCCCCGTTTACGCGGCCTTCTACAATGAGCAGTTCTTC
CASSPVYAAFYNEQFF
>TRBV9|TRBD2|.|TRBJ2-3
TGTGCCAGCAGCGGATTACTAGCGGGAGGTTTGGATACGCAGTATTTT
CASSGLLAGGLDTQYF
>TRBV29-1|TRBD2|.|TRBJ2-7
TGCAGCGGGCCGGGACTAGCGGGAGTCTCCGAGCAGTACTTC
CSGPGLAGVSEQYF
>TRBV7-2|.|.|TRBJ1-1
TGTGCCAGCAGCGTAACCCCCGGGAGGGGCACTGAAGCTTTCTTT
CASSVTPGRGTEAFF
>TRBV4-1|TRBD2|.|TRBJ2-1
TGCGCCAGCAGGGACTCGGTAGCGGGTCCCCCAAAGAGCTCCTACAATGAGCAGTTCTTC
CASRDSVAGPPKSSYNEQFF
>TRBV28|.|.|TRBJ1-1
TGTGCCAGCAAAATCTGGGGACAAGCTTTCTTT
CASKIWGQAFF
>TRBV5-1|.|.|TRBJ2-5
TGCGCCAGCAGCTTCATAGGGAAAGAGACCCAGTACTTC
CASSFIGKETQYF
>TRBV25-1|TRBD2|once|TRBJ2-2
TGTGCCAGCAGTGACGGGGGGACCAGAGGGGAGCTGTTTTTT
CASSDGGTRGELFF
>TRBV7-2|.|.|TRBJ1-5
TGTGCCAGCAGCTCGTTGGAGCATCAGCCCCAGCATTTT
CASSSLEHQPQHF
>TRBV28|TRBD2|.|TRBJ2-4
TGTGCCAGCAGTTCCCATTTGAGACTAGCGGGAGCCCATCTAGCCAAAAACATTCAGTACTTC
CASSSHLRLAGAHLAKNIQYF
>TRBV28|.|.|TRBJ2-7
TGTGCCAGCAGTTTAAGCCTGACGGCGAGCTACGAGCAGTACTTC
CASSLSLTASYEQYF
>TRBV20-1|.|few|TRBJ1-2
TGCAGTGCTAGAGTTGTGGACAAGGGGGCCTTC
CSARVVDKGAF
>TRBV4-3|.|once|TRBJ1-1
TGCGCCAGCAGCCAAGTTTGGCAGGACTACACTGAAGCTTTCTTT
CASSQVWQDYTEAFF
>TRBV19|TRBD2|.|TRBJ2-7
TGTGCCAGTAGTATAAACGCGGGAGGGGAAGGAGAGCAGTACTTC
CASSINAGGEGEQYF
>TRBV29-1|.|.|TRBJ2-7
TGCAGCGTTGAAGGGGGTGGCGGCTACGAGCAGTACTTC
CSVEGGGGYEQYF
>TRBV25-1|.|.|TRBJ2-2
TGTGCCAGCAGTGAATATAGGGGGACGGAGGCCGGGGAGCTGTTTTTT
CASSEYRGTEAGELFF
>TRBV11-2|.|.|TRBJ2-7
TGTGCCAGCACCCCGGACTCGAGACTTTACGAGCAGTACTTC
CASTPDSRLYEQYF
>TRBV7-8|.|.|TRBJ2-5
TGTGCCAGCAGCCAACAGGGCCGAGAGACCCAGTACTTC
CASSQQGRETQYF
>TRBV5-4|TRBD1|once|TRBJ2-7
TGTGCCAGCAGCCCGGACAGGGGTTGGTCCTACGAGCAGTACTTC
CASSPDRGWSYEQYF
>TRBV5-1|.|.|TRBJ1-5
TGCGCCAGCAGCTTGGGACAGATCAATCAGCCCCAGCATTTT
CASSLGQINQPQHF
>TRBV7-6|.|.|TRBJ2-1
TGTGCCAGCAGCTCAGGGATCGGGGCTCAGTTCTTC
CASSSGIGAQFF
>TRBV7-3|.|.|TRBJ2-7
TGTGCCAGCAGCTTAATAGTTAGACTCTCCTACGAGCAGTACTTC
CASSLIVRLSYEQYF